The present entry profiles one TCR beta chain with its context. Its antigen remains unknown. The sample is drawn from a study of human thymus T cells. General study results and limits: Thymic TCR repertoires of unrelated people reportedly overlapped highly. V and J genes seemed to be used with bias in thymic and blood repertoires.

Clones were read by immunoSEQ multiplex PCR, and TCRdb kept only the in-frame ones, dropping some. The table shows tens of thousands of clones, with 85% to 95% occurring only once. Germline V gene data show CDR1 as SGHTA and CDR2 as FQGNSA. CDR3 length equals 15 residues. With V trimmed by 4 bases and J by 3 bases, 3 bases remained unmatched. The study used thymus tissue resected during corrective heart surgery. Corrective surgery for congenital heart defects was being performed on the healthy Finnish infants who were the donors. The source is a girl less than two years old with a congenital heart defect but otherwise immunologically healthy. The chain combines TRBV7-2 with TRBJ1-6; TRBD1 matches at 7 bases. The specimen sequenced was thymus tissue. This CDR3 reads CASSSRDSYNSPLHF. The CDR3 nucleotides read TGTGCCAGCAGCTCCCGGGACAGCTATAATTCACCCCTCCACTTT.